This note documents a single TCR beta chain sequence. Germline V gene data show CDR1 as SQVTM and CDR2 as ANQGSEA. V was clipped by 6 bases and J by 0 bases; unmatched bases: 11. The CDR3 extends over 16 amino acids. These data originate in a study of PD-L1 blockade in urothelial cancer. The repertoire was sequenced with immunoSEQ multiplex PCR; TCRdb's copy has only in-frame clones and lacks some. The sample carries tens of thousands of clones, roughly 80% recorded once. The time point here: pretreatment peripheral blood. Per-patient samples, pretreatment and on-treatment, numbered 1 to 8. The sequence came from a man between 65 and 85 years old with urothelial cancer. The material was PBMCs, obtained around atezolizumab (anti-PD-L1) treatment. The rearrangement links TRBV29-1 to TRBJ2-5; TRBD1 matches at 9 bases. CDR3 nucleotides: TGCAGCGTCCCCGGACAGGGGAGCTGGTACCAAGAGACCCAGTACTTC. This codes for CSVPGQGSWYQETQYF.